What follows is one T cell receptor beta chain and its context. Its specificity is unknown. The data belong to a study of T cell clones after liver transplantation. Study background: Liver transplant recipients had immunosuppression withdrawal attempted within 2 years.

Study-level results: Rather than being deleted, graft donor-reactive T cells may have moved into the graft.

The repertoire was sequenced with immunoSEQ multiplex PCR; TCRdb's copy has only in-frame clones and lacks some. The data show 95,000 to 130,000 clones, just over 90% seen once. This CDR3 has 17 amino acids. Germline values: CDR1 KGHSH, CDR2 LQKENI. The ends were cut back, 3 bases at V and 6 bases at J, with 22 bases in the middle. The sequence was collected from a human patient who received a liver transplant. Some T cells may be supplied by the graft donor. Material: CD4+ T cells from blood, obtained 12 months after liver transplant. This chain joins TRBV18 and TRBJ2-3, with a weak D call TRBD1 (7 bases). The chain's CDR3 is CASSPLPSSRGEDTQYF. DNA for the CDR3: TGTGCCAGCTCACCCCTTCCTTCGAGCAGGGGGGAGGATACGCAGTATTTT. Variable domain in full (rest from reference TRBV18 and TRBJ2-3): NAGVMQNPRHLVRRRGQEARLRCSPMKGHSHVYWYRQLPEEGLKFMVYLQKENIIDESGMPKERFSAEFPKEGPSILRIQQVVRGDSAAYFCASSPLPSSRGEDTQYFGPGTRLTVL.